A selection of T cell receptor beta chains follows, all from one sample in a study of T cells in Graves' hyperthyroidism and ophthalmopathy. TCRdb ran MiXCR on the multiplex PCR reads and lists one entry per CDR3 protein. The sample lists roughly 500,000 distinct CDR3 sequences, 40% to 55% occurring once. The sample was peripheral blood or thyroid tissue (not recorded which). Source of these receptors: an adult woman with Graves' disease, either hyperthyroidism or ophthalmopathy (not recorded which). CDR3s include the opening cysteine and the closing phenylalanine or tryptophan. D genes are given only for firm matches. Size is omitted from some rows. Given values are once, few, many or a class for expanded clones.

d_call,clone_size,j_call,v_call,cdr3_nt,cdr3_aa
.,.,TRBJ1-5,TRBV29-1,TGCAGCGTTGCGGACAGAAATCAGCCCCAGCATTTT,CSVADRNQPQHF
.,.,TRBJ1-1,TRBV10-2,TGCGCCAGCCGAAAGTCCGGGATCATGAACACTGAAGCTTTCTTT,CASRKSGIMNTEAFF
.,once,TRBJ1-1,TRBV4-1,TGCGCCAGCAGCTTGACAGCTTTCTTT,CASSLTAFF
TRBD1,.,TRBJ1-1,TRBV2,TGTGCCAGCAGCCCCCGGACAGGGCGGGGGGCGCGGGTGACTGAAGCTTTCTTT,CASSPRTGRGARVTEAFF
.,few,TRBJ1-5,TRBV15,TGTGCCACCAGCAGAGCCAGCAATAGCAATCAGCCCCAGCATTTT,CATSRASNSNQPQHF
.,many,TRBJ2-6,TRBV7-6,TGTGCCAGCAGCTTAGAGGGCCTAGACTGGACTGGGGCCAACGTCCTGACTTTC,CASSLEGLDWTGANVLTF
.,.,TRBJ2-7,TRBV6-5,TGTGCCAGCAGTTCCCCAGGCGAGGGCAGCGACGAGCAGTACTTC,CASSSPGEGSDEQYF
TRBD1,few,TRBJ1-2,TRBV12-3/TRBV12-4,TGTGCCAGCAGTACTGACAGGGTGAGCGGCCACACCTTC,CASSTDRVSGHTF
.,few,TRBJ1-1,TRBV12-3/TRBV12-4,TGTGCCAGCAGTTTAATGGGGGTCACTGAAGCTTTCTTT,CASSLMGVTEAFF
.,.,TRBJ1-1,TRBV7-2,TGTGCCAGCAGCTTAGATCATACTAGCGGGGTAGCAGGAGAAGCTTTCTTT,CASSLDHTSGVAGEAFF
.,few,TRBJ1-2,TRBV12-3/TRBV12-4,TGTGCCAGCAGTTTCGGAAACTATGGCTACACCTTC,CASSFGNYGYTF
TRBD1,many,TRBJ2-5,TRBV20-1,TGCAGTGCCTTGTCCGGGACAGGGTGGAAGACCCAGTACTTC,CSALSGTGWKTQYF
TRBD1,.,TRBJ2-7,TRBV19,TGTGCCAGCAAAGACACAGGGGGAGAGACCTACGAGCAGTACTTC,CASKDTGGETYEQYF
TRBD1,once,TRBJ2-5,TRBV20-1,TGCAGTGCTCCGGTCCCCACCGAGACAGGGGGCCAAGAGACCCAGTACTTC,CSAPVPTETGGQETQYF
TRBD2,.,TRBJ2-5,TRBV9,TGTGCCAGCAGCGTAGGGACTAGCGTGGAGACCCAGTACTTC,CASSVGTSVETQYF
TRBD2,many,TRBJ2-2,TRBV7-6,TGTGCCAGCTCTACGGGAGGGCGGAACACCGGGGAGCTGTTTTTT,CASSTGGRNTGELFF
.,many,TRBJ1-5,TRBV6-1,TGTGCCAGCAATTCTAATAGCAATCAGCCCCAGCATTTT,CASNSNSNQPQHF
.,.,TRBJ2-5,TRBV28,TGTGCCAGCAGAGGAGCAGGGTACCAAGAGACCCAGTACTTC,CASRGAGYQETQYF
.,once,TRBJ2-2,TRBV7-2,TGTGCCAGCAGCTTAGTGGGGGGGCTGGGCACCGGGGAGCTGTTTTTT,CASSLVGGLGTGELFF
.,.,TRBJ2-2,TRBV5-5,TGTGCCAGCAGCTTTTCTCGTGCCAACACCGGGGAGCTGTTTTTT,CASSFSRANTGELFF
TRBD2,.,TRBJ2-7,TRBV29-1,TGCAGTGCCAGAGCCGGGACTAGCCTCTACGAGCAGTACTTC,CSARAGTSLYEQYF
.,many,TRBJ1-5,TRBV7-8,TGTGCCAGCAGCTCCCACCCATGGAGGGGAGATCAGCCCCAGCATTTT,CASSSHPWRGDQPQHF
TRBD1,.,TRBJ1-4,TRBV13,TGTGCCAGCAGCTTCTCGACAGGGGGCGAGCAGGGAAAACTGTTTTTT,CASSFSTGGEQGKLFF
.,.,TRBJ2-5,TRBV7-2,TGTGCCAGCAGCTTAGTTTCTAGCACCGGGGATCAAGAGACCCAGTACTTC,CASSLVSSTGDQETQYF
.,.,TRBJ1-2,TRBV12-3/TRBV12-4,TGTGCCAGCACTCCGGGAGGGAATGGCTACACCTTC,CASTPGGNGYTF
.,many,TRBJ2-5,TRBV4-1,TGCGCCAGCAGTCGACAGGAGCAAGAGACCCAGTACTTC,CASSRQEQETQYF
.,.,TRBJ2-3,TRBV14,TGTGCCAGCAGCCCAGGCAGGGTTCGCACAGATACGCAGTATTTT,CASSPGRVRTDTQYF
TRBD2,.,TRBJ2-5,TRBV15,TGTGCCACCAGCATCGGGACTATTGAGACCCAGTACTTC,CATSIGTIETQYF
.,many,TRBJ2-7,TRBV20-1,TGCAGTGCTAGAGATGATCGGGGTAGCGGCTACTACGAGCAGTACTTC,CSARDDRGSGYYEQYF
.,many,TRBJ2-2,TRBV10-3,TGTGCCATCACTTCCGACACAAACACCGGGGAGCTGTTTTTT,CAITSDTNTGELFF
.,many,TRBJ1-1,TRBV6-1,TGTGCCAGCAGTGAAAGTGCGGGGAGACCTTTCTTT,CASSESAGRPFF
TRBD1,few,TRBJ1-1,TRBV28,TGTGCCAGCAGACTCCTGGACAGGGGGGAAGCTTTCTTT,CASRLLDRGEAFF
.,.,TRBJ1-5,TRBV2,TGTGCCAGCAGGGACCGAGGGGACAATCAGCCCCAGCATTTT,CASRDRGDNQPQHF
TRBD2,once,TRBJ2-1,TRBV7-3,TGTGCCAGCAGCTACGGGACTAGCGGGAGAGAGCAGTTCTTC,CASSYGTSGREQFF
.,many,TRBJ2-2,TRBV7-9,TGTGCCAGCAGCTTATATCGGACGGGGAACACCGGGGAGCTGTTTTTT,CASSLYRTGNTGELFF
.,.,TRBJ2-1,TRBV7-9,TGTGCCAGCAGCCTGGGGCTAGCGAGGTACAATGAGCAGTTCTTC,CASSLGLARYNEQFF
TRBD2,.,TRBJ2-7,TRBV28,TGTGCCAGCAGTGATACTAGCGGGAGAAGATCCGAGCAGTACTTC,CASSDTSGRRSEQYF
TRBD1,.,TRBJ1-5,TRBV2,TGTGCCAGCATGGTACAGGGGTTAGGCAATCAGCCCCAGCATTTT,CASMVQGLGNQPQHF
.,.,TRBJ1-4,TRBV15,TGTGCCACCAGCAGAGCTGGCAGCCAGAATGAAAAACTGTTTTTT,CATSRAGSQNEKLFF
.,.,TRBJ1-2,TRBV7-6,TGTGCCGTAGGGCGGTTGGATGACTACACCTTC,CAVGRLDDYTF
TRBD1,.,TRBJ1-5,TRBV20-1,TGCAGTGCTAGAGCGGACAGGGAGAATCAGCCCCAGCATTTT,CSARADRENQPQHF
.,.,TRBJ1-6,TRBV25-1,TGTGCCTGCAGTGTACAACAGGAACATAATTCACCCCTCCACTTT,CACSVQQEHNSPLHF
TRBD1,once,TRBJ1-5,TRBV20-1,TGCAGTGCTCTCGGACAGGGGGGCCCTCAGCCCCAGCATTTT,CSALGQGGPQPQHF
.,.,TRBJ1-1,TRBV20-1,TGCAGTGGACTGGCCCCTAACACTGAGGCTTTCTTT,CSGLAPNTEAFF
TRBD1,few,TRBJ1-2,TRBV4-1,TGCGCCAGCAGCCAAGAGGGACAGGGGTATGGCTACACCTTC,CASSQEGQGYGYTF
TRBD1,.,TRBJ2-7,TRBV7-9,TGTGCCAGCTCCTACAGGGGTCAGAACGAGCAGTACTTC,CASSYRGQNEQYF
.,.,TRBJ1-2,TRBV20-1,TGCAGTGCTGATCAACGGGACACTTCCGGGGACGATGGCTACACCTTC,CSADQRDTSGDDGYTF
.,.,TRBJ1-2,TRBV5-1,TGCGCCAGCAGCACCCTGCAGGCGGGGTATGGCTACACCTTC,CASSTLQAGYGYTF
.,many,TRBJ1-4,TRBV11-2,TGTGCCAGCAGCTCCCGGACATCCTTTTCCAGTGAAAAACTGTTTTTT,CASSSRTSFSSEKLFF
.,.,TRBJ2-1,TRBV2,TGTGCCAGCACTGACAGTTACAATGAGCAGTTCTTC,CASTDSYNEQFF
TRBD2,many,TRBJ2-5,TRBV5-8,TGTGCCAGCAGCTCAAGGACTAGCGGAGAGACCCAGTACTTC,CASSSRTSGETQYF
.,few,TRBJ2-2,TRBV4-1,TGCGCCAGCAGCCCCGGCGCGGTGAACACCGGGGAGCTGTTTTTT,CASSPGAVNTGELFF
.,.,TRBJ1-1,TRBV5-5,TGCGCCAGCAGCCAAGTGGGGGACACCATGAACACTGAAGCTTTCTTT,CASSQVGDTMNTEAFF
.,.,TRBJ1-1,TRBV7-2,TGTGCCAGCAGGCCAACAGGGTACGGGTTAGCTTTCTTT,CASRPTGYGLAFF
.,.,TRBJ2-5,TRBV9,TGTGCCAGCAGCACTGGACAAGAGGAGACCCAGTACTTC,CASSTGQEETQYF
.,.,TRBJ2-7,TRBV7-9,TGTGCCAGCACTTCTGGAGACCGCTCCTACGAGCAGTACTTC,CASTSGDRSYEQYF
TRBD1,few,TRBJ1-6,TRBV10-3,TGTGCCATCAGTGACCCCCGACAGGGACAATCGAGCTCCTATAATTCACCCCTCCACTTT,CAISDPRQGQSSSYNSPLHF